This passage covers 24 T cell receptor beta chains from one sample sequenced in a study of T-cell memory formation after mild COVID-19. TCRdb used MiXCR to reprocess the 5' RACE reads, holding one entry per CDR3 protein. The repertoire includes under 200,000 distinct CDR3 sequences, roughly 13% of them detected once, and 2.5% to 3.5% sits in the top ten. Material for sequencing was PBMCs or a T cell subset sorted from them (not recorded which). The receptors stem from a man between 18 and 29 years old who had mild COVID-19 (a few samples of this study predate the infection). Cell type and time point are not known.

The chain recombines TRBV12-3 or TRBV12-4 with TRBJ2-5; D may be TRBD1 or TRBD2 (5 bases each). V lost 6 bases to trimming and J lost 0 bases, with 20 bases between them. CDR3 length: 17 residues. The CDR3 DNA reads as TGTGCCAGCAGCCCCCGGGACCATCGTTTGAACCAAGAGACCCAGTACTTC. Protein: CASSPRDHRLNQETQYF.

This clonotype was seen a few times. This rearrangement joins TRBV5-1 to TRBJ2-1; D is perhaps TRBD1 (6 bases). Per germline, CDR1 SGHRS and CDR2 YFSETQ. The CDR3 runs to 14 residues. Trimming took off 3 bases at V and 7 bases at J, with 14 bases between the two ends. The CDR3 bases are TGCGCCAGCAGCTCCCTACAGGGTGGAAATGAGCAGTTCTTC. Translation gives CASSSLQGGNEQFF.

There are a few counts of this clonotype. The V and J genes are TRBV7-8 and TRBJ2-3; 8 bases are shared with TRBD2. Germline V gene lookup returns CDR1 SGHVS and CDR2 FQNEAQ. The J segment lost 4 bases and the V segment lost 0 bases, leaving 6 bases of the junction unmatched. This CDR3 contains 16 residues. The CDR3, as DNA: TGTGCCAGCAGCTTAGCCCGAGCGGGGGTTTCAGATACGCAGTATTTT. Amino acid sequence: CASSLARAGVSDTQYF. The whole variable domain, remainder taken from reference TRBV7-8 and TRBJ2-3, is GAGVSQSPRYKVAKRGQDVALRCDPISGHVSLFWYQQALGQGPEFLTYFQNEAQLDKSGLPSDRFFAERPEGSVSTLKIQRTQQEDSAVYLCASSLARAGVSDTQYFGPGTRLTVL.

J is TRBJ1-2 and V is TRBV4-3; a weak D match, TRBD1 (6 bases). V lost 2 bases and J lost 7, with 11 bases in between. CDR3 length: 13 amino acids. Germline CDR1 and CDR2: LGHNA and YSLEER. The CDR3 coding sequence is TGCGCCAGCAGCCAATCCACAGGGTCTGGCTACACCTTC. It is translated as CASSQSTGSGYTF.

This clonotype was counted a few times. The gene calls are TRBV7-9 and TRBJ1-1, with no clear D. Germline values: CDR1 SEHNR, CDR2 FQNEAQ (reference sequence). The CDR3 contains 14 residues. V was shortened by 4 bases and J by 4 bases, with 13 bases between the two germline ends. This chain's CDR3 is CASSSVGGPTEAFF. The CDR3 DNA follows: TGTGCCAGCAGCTCAGTCGGCGGGCCCACTGAAGCTTTCTTT.

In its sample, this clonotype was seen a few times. DNA for the CDR3: TGTGCCAGTAGTAGGACAGTGTCCTACGAGCAGTACTTC. This codes for CASSRTVSYEQYF. The gene calls are TRBV19 and TRBJ2-7; D possibly corresponds to TRBD1 (6 bases). CDR3 length: 13 residues. Germline loops: CDR1 LNHDA, CDR2 SQIVND (reference sequence). V was cut by 4 bases and J by 1 base, with 8 bases left in between.

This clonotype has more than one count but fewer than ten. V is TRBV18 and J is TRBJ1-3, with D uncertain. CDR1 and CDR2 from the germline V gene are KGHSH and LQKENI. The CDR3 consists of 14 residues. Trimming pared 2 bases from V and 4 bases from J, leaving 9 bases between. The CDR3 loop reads CASSPEGSGNTIYF. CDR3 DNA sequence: TGTGCCAGCTCACCAGAAGGGTCCGGAAACACCATATATTTT.

This CDR3 is CASMDRGDGYTF. CDR3 DNA sequence: TGTGCCTCAATGGACAGGGGGGATGGCTACACCTTC. The chain employs TRBV25-1 and TRBJ1-2, with 10 bases lining up with TRBD1. CDR1 is MGHDK and CDR2 is SYGVNS in the germline V gene. Unmatched junction bases numbered 6, after V lost 11 bases and J lost 6 bases. This CDR3 has 12 amino acids.

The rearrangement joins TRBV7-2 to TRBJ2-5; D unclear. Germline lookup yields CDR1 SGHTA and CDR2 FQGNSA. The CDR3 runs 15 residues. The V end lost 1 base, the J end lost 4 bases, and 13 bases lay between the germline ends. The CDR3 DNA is TGTGCCAGCAGCTTAGGGCCCCGGTCGGCAGAGACCCAGTACTTC. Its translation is CASSLGPRSAETQYF.

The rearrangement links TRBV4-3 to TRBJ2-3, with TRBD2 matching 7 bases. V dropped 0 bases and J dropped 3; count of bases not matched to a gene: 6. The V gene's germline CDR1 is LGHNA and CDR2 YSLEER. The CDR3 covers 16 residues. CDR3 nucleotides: TGCGCCAGCAGCCAAGAGGTCGGGGAGGGGACAGATACGCAGTATTTT. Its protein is CASSQEVGEGTDTQYF.

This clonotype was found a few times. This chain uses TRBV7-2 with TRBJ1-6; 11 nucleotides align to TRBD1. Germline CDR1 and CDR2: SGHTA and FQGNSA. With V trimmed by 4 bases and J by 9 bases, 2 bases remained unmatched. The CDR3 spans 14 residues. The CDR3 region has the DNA TGTGCCAGCAGCTCTGGGACAGGGGGTTCACCCCTCCACTTT. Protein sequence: CASSSGTGGSPLHF.

CDR3 nucleotide sequence: TGTGCCAGCGGGACGGGGAACGGCTACACCTTC. It specifies CASGTGNGYTF. The J gene is TRBJ1-2, the V gene TRBV12-3 or TRBV12-4; D perhaps matches TRBD1 (5 bases). Trimming left V 8 bases short and J 8 bases short, with 12 bases between. CDR3 length: 11 residues.

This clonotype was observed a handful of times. The CDR3 protein is CASKVTGGDGYTF. The CDR3 DNA sequence: TGTGCCAGTAAGGTAACAGGCGGGGATGGCTACACCTTC. The genes are TRBV19 and TRBJ1-2; TRBD1 might be the D (5 bases). The CDR3 is made up of 13 amino acids. Trimming stripped 7 bases from V and 6 bases from J, with 15 bases between. The germline CDR1 and CDR2 sequences are LNHDA and SQIVND (reference sequence). Drawing the rest from reference TRBV19 and TRBJ1-2, the complete variable domain is DGGITQSPKYLFRKEGQNVTLSCEQNLNHDAMYWYRQDPGQGLRLIYYSQIVNDFQKGDIAEGYSVSREKKESFPLTVTSAQKNPTAFYLCASKVTGGDGYTFGSGTRLTVV.

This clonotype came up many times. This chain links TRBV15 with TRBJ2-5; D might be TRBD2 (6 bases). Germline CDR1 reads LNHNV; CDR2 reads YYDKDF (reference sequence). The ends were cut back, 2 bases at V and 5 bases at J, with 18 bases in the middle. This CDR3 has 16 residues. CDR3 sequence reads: CATSRRRLVRGETQYF. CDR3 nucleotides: TGTGCCACCAGCAGAAGACGACTAGTAAGAGGGGAGACCCAGTACTTC.

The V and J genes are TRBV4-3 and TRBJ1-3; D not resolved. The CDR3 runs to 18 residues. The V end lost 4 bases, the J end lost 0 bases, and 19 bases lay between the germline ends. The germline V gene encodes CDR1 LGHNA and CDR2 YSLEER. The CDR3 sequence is CASSRMHPSESSGNTIYF. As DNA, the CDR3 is TGCGCCAGCAGCCGCATGCATCCGAGTGAGAGCTCTGGAAACACCATATATTTT.

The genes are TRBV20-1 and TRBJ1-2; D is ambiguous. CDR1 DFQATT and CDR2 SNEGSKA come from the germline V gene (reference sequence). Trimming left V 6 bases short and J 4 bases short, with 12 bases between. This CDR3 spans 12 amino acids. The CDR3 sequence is CSAPAVSYGYTF. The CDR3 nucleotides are TGCAGTGCCCCGGCAGTTTCCTATGGCTACACCTTC.

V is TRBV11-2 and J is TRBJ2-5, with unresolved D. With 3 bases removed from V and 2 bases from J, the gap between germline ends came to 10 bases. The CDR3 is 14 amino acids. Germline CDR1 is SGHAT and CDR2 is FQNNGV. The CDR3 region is CASSFSIVQETQYF. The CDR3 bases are TGTGCCAGCAGCTTTTCGATCGTTCAAGAGACCCAGTACTTC.

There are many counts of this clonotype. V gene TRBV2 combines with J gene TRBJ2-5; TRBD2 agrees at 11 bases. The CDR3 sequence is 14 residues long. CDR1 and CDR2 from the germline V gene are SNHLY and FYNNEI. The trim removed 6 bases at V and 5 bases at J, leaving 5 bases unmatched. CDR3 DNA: TGTGCCAGCAGCGGTAGCGGGGGGGCCGAGACCCAGTACTTC. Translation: CASSGSGGAETQYF.

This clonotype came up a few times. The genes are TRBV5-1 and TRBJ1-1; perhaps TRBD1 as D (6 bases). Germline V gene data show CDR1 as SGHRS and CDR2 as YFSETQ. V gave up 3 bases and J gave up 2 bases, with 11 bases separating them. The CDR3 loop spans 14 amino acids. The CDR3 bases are TGCGCCAGCAGCTCCACCGGGACAAACACTGAAGCTTTCTTT. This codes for CASSSTGTNTEAFF.

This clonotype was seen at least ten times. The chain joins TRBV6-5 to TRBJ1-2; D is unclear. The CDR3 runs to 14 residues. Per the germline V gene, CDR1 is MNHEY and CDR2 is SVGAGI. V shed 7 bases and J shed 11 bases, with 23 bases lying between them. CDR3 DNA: TGTGCCAGCAACAACCCACCTTCGGACGAGGGTTACACCTTC. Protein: CASNNPPSDEGYTF.

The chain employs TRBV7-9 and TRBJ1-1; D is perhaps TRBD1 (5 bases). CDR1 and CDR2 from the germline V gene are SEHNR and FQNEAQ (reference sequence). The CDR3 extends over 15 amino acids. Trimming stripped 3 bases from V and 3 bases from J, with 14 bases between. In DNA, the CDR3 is TGTGCCAGCAGCTTCTTACGGGGCTGGGACACTGAAGCTTTCTTT. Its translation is CASSFLRGWDTEAFF.

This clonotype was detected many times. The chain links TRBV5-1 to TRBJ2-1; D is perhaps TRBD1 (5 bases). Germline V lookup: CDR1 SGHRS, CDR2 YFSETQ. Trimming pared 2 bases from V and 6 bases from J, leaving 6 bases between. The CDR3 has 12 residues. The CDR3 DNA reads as TGCGCCAGCAGCTTTCAGGGCAATGAGCAGTTCTTC. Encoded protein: CASSFQGNEQFF.

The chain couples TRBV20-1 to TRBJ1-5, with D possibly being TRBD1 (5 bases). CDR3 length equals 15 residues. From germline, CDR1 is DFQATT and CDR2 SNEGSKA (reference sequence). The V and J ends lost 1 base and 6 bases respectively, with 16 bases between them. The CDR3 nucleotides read TGCAGTGCTAGAGTGGCAGGGTATCGTGGTCAGCCCCAGCATTTT. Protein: CSARVAGYRGQPQHF.

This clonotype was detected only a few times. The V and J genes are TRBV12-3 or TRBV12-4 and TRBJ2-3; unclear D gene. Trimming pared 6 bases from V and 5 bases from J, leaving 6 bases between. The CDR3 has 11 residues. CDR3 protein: CASRFGDTQYF. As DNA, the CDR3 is TGTGCCAGCAGGTTTGGAGATACGCAGTATTTT.